This TCR beta chain derives from a study (dated by TCRdb to between 2014 and 2017). Background on the whole study: The study set out to test whether tumor-infiltrating Tregs in breast cancer get recruited from blood Tregs or are instead converted in situ from other CD4+ T cell subsets. The investigation overall reported the following: Tumor-infiltrating Treg TCR alpha and beta sequences overlapped most with tumor naive CD4+ T cells, then with blood naive CD4+ T cells. The validation in the larger cohort was limited to a single TCR beta V-J rearrangement instead of whole repertoires. The TCR gene usage of tumor memory CD4+ T cells clustered together with blood and lymph node memory CD4+ cells and with lymph node naive CD4+ cells.

Remarks on this clonotype: What this receptor recognizes is not known. One base away there is no much larger clone; base qualities are not given.

CD4+CD45RO+CD25- cells were isolated as memory CD4+ T cells. Tregs, naive and memory CD4+ T cells from tumor, blood and ipsilateral draining lymph nodes of five breast cancer patients underwent full-length TCR alpha and beta sequencing. Mononuclear cells from lymph nodes or over 45 ml of peripheral blood were isolated by Ficoll density gradient centrifugation. A purity exceeding 90% was confirmed by FACS for the sorted cell populations. Full-length TCR variable regions were amplified by 5' RACE PCR with constant-region reverse primers, and semi-nested PCR with Nested Universal Primer A was subsequently performed. The ReliaPrep RNA Cell Miniprep System was used to extract total RNA, which was then reverse transcribed into 5'RACE-ready cDNA with the SMARTer RACE 5'/3' Kit. An Illumina MiSeq was used to sequence the full-length TCR alpha and beta libraries, which had been barcoded with multiplex adaptors. On the study's bioinformatics: Sequencing data were pooled across the five patients for each of nine subset-tissue groups and compared by unsupervised clustering of TCR gene usage. Repertoire similarity was calculated with the Morisita-Horn index, weighting shared sequences by their contribution to each repertoire. The raw public reads went through TCRdb reprocessing: fastp at Q25, MiXCR clone calling, in-frame beta chains kept. Every distinct CDR3 protein forms one entry, paired with its most common genes and DNA. These V and J calls are TCRdb output, not the study's own analysis. This sample gives about 7,200 distinct CDR3 sequences in total; about 40% of them show up just once. The biggest ten clones account for about 4.5% of the sample.

The sample was memory CD4+ T cells sorted from blood. In light of the paper, this sample's cell subset or site label describes: memory CD4+ T cells, CD4+CD45RO+CD25-. This TCR was recovered from a female donor with breast cancer.

The DNA is TGTGCCAGCAGCCCGACGGACAGCCCGAACACCGGGGAGCTGTTTTTT. Protein translation: CASSPTDSPNTGELFF. Recombination joined TRBV7-3 with TRBJ2-2, and the D gene may be TRBD1, 6 bases matching. The CDR3 sequence holds 16 residues, the cysteine and phenylalanine included. The sequence is cut down to CDR3 DNA, 48 bases in frame from base 1. Trimming removed 5 bases from V and 0 bases from J, leaving 13 bases between the germline ends. From the germline V gene, CDR1 is SGHTA and CDR2 is FQGTGA.